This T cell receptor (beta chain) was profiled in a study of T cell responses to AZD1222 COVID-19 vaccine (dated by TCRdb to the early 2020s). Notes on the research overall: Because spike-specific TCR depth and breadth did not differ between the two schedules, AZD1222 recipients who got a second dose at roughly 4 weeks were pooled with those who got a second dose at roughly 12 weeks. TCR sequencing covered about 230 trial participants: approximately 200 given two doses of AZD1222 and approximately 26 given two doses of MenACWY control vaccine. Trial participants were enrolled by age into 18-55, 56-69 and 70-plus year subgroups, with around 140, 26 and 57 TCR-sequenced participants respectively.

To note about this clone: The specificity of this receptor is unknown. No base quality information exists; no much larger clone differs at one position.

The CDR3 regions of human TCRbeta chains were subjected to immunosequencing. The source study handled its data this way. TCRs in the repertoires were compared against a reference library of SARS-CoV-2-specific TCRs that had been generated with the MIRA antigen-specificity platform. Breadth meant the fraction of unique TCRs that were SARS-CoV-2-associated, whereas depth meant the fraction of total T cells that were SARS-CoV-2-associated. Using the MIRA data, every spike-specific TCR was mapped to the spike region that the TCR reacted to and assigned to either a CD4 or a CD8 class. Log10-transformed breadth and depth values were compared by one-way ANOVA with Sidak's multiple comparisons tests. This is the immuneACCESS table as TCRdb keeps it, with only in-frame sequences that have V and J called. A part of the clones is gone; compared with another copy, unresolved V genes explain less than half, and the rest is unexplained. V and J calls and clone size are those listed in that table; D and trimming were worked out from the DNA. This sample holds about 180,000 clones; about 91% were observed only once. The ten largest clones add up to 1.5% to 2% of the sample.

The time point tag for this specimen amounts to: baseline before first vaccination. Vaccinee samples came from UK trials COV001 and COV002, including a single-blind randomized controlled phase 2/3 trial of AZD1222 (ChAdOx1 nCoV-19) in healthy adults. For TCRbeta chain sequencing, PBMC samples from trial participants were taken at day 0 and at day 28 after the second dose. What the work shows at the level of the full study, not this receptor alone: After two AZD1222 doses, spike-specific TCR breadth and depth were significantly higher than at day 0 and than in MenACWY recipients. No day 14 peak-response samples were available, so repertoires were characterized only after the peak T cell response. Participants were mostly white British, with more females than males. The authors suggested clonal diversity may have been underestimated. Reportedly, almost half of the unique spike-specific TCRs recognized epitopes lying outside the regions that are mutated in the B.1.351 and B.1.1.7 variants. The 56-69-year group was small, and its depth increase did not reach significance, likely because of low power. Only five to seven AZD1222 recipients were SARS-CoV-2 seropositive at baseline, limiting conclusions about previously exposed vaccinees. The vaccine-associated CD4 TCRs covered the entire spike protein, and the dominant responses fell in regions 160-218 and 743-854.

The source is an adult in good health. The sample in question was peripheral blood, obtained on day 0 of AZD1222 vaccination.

The nucleotides read TGTGCCAGCTCACCAGCGCTCACAGATACGCAGTATTTT. It encodes CASSPALTDTQYF. The V gene is TRBV18 and the J gene is TRBJ2-3; there is no confident call for the D gene. V gives up 2 bases and J gives up 2 bases, and the segment between their germline ends measures 5 bases. The CDR3 measures 13 amino acids from cysteine to phenylalanine. CDR3 DNA is the only sequence kept; it has 39 bases, read in frame from the first base. CDR1 and CDR2 were assigned from the germline V gene as KGHSH and LQKENI. This CDR3, with the reference TRBV18 and TRBJ2-3 proteins standing in past its ends, gives the full variable domain NAGVMQNPRHLVRRRGQEARLRCSPMKGHSHVYWYRQLPEEGLKFMVYLQKENIIDESGMPKERFSAEFPKEGPSILRIQQVVRGDSAAYFCASSPALTDTQYFGPGTRLTVL.